The entry that follows covers one TCR beta chain sequence. Its cognate antigen is unknown. PCR was performed using 60 Vbeta and 13 Jbeta primers. Authors' analysis steps: Later reanalysis found around 74 million unique TCR beta chains, around 9.9 million of them shared. Sequenced by immunoSEQ multiplex PCR; TCRdb stores in-frame clones only, minus some. The V and J calls and clone size come from that table; D and trimming were worked out from the DNA. The table has roughly 80,000 clones, around 76% seen once. The ends lost 8 bases at V and 14 bases at J; junction bases unmatched: 11. The CDR3 runs to 14 residues. From germline, CDR1 is MRHNA and CDR2 SNTAGT. The sample belongs to a study of cytomegalovirus exposure and HLA in healthy donors. Study information: Earlier results showed almost 120 million unique TCR beta sequences derived from roughly 180 million T cells. The study's findings and limits: Segments of the TCR beta V type were, in most cases, productive about 87% or about 30% of the time in an earlier analysis. Based on reports, TCR beta sequences accurately predicted HLA-A and HLA-B alleles for most subjects.

The source of this sequence is a male donor in good health and CMV-seropositive. The V gene is TRBV6-4, the J gene TRBJ2-1, with 14 bases matching TRBD2. The specimen was PBMCs. The CDR3 DNA reads as TGTGCCAGCGTAACGGGACTAGCGGGAGCTTTGGAGTTCTTC. This encodes CASVTGLAGALEFF.